This entry lists 5 T cell receptor beta chains sequenced from one sample in a study of cytomegalovirus exposure and HLA in healthy donors. It was with 60 Vbeta and 13 Jbeta primers that the PCR ran. Method: immunoSEQ multiplex PCR; TCRdb's copy keeps in-frame clones and lacks some. The sample has around 150,000 clones, approximately 61% seen once. The specimen was PBMCs. The receptors derive from a woman aged 40 to 50 in good health and CMV-seronegative.

V gene TRBV7-9 combines with J gene TRBJ1-4; D call uncertain. This CDR3 is 14 amino acids long. Germline assignment: CDR1 SEHNR and CDR2 FQNEAQ (reference sequence). V was shortened by 5 bases and J by 4 bases, with 11 bases between the two germline ends. CDR3 sequence reads: CASSRGNFNEKLFF. The CDR3, as DNA: TGTGCCAGCAGCCGGGGAAACTTTAATGAAAAACTGTTTTTT.

This clone has a handful of counts. This rearrangement joins TRBV5-4 to TRBJ2-7, with a weak D call TRBD1 (5 bases). This CDR3 contains 14 residues. Germline assignment: CDR1 SGHNT and CDR2 YYREEE (reference sequence). V was shortened by 0 bases and J by 0 bases, with 7 bases between the two germline ends. The CDR3 spells CASSLGQRSYEQYF. For the CDR3, the DNA is TGTGCCAGCAGCTTGGGACAGCGCTCCTACGAGCAGTACTTC.

This chain joins TRBV6-6 and TRBJ1-6; TRBD1 agrees at 8 bases. Germline assignment: CDR1 MNHNY and CDR2 SVGAGI (reference sequence). The V gene end was trimmed by 6 bases and the J gene end by 10 bases; junction bases not matched to a gene: 5. The CDR3 covers 13 residues. The CDR3 loop is CASRDRVNSPLHF. In DNA form, the CDR3 reads TGTGCCAGCAGGGACAGGGTTAACTCACCCCTCCACTTT.

This clone has more than one count but fewer than ten. In DNA, the CDR3 is TGTGCCAGTAGTATAGATTGGACGGGGGGAAAGGGTGAGCAGTTCTTC. Residues: CASSIDWTGGKGEQFF. The chain carries TRBV19 and TRBJ2-1; 7 bases are a match to TRBD2. The germline CDR1 and CDR2 sequences are LNHDA and SQIVND (reference sequence). Unmatched junction bases numbered 11, after V lost 0 bases and J lost 9 bases. This CDR3 is 16 amino acids long.

V gene TRBV7-3 combines with J gene TRBJ1-1, with 8 nucleotides matching TRBD1. The CDR3 has 15 amino acids. V shed 2 bases and J 5 bases; nucleotides not matched to a gene: 7. CDR1 and CDR2 (germline): SGHTA, FQGTGA. The CDR3 is CASSLYSGGATEAFF. The CDR3 region has the DNA TGTGCCAGCAGCTTATATTCAGGGGGCGCGACTGAAGCTTTCTTT.